This passage covers 15 T cell receptor beta chains from one sample sequenced in a study of T cell repertoires in cytomegalovirus infection. Each CDR3 protein gets one entry after TCRdb re-called the reads with MiXCR. Here the sample spans some 700,000 distinct CDR3 sequences, about 40% being singletons. Sequencing was performed on PBMCs. The receptors derive from a human donor in good health (CMV status not recorded). Some clones in this sample may be carry-over from other donors' samples.

Remarks on this clonotype: Sequence at one end of the junction differs from germline and may be a read error. The gene calls are TRBV28 and TRBJ2-5; D call uncertain. This CDR3 is built from 11 residues. CDR1 and CDR2 (germline): MDHEN, SYDVKM. The CDR3 loop is CASRYQETPYF. The CDR3 nucleotides read TGTGCCAGCAGGTACCAAGAGACCCCGTACTTC.

This clonotype was counted between two and nine times. The J gene is TRBJ2-1, the V gene TRBV19, with 10 bases identical to TRBD2. With 8 bases clipped from V and 7 bases from J, the junction kept 8 bases outside the gene matches. The CDR3 has 14 amino acids. The germline CDR1 and CDR2 sequences are LNHDA and SQIVND (reference sequence). CDR3: CASSEGLAKNEQFF. The CDR3 coding sequence is TGTGCCAGTTCTGAGGGACTAGCGAAGAATGAGCAGTTCTTC.

This clonotype has just a few counts. V is TRBV25-1 and J is TRBJ2-1; the D gene is possibly TRBD2 (6 bases). Deletions cut 2 bases from V and 2 bases from J, with 7 bases between. The germline V gene encodes CDR1 MGHDK and CDR2 SYGVNS. The CDR3 extends over 14 amino acids. CDR3 in amino acids: CASSEGTAYNEQFF. The CDR3 DNA follows: TGTGCCAGCAGTGAAGGGACTGCCTACAATGAGCAGTTCTTC.

There are a few counts of this clonotype. The J gene is TRBJ2-5, the V gene TRBV28; D could derive from TRBD1 or TRBD2 (7 bases each). Trimming took off 6 bases at V and 5 bases at J, with 16 bases between the two ends. The CDR3 extends over 14 amino acids. In germline, CDR1 is MDHEN, CDR2 SYDVKM. CDR3 amino acids: CASRAGTAGETQYF. The DNA for the CDR3 is TGTGCCAGCAGGGCCGGGACAGCGGGGGAGACCCAGTACTTC.

This clonotype was counted between two and nine times. The chain is built from TRBV28 and TRBJ2-5; the D call may be TRBD1 or TRBD2 (5 bases each). The CDR3 totals 16 residues. The V and J ends lost 6 bases and 4 bases respectively, with 21 bases between them. Germline V gene lookup returns CDR1 MDHEN and CDR2 SYDVKM. In nucleotides, the CDR3 is TGTGCCAGCAGACGGGACGTAGACTTCCTAGCAGAGACCCAGTACTTC. This sequence encodes CASRRDVDFLAETQYF.

The V gene is TRBV7-8, the J gene TRBJ2-2, with TRBD2 identical over 7 bases. The CDR3 runs 16 residues. Per germline, CDR1 SGHVS and CDR2 FQNEAQ. V lost 5 bases to trimming and J lost 3 bases; unmatched junction nucleotides: 9. DNA of the CDR3: TGTGCCAGCAGCGGCGGGACTAAATCATACACCGGGGAGCTGTTTTTT. Its translation is CASSGGTKSYTGELFF.

The chain employs TRBV12-3 or TRBV12-4 and TRBJ2-2; D is possibly TRBD1 (7 bases). This CDR3 has 13 amino acids. Trimming removed 4 bases from V and 7 bases from J, with 10 bases in between. The CDR3 is CASSWRDSGELFF. The DNA for the CDR3 is TGTGCCAGCAGTTGGCGGGACAGCGGGGAGCTGTTTTTT.

This clonotype was seen ten or more times. This chain links TRBV7-2 with TRBJ2-7; D remains unclear. Germline V gene data show CDR1 as SGHTA and CDR2 as FQGNSA. This CDR3 spans 14 amino acids. V was pared by 5 bases and J by 3 bases, with 14 bases between. The CDR3 DNA sequence: TGTGCCAGCAGCGTGGGAATAGGCGACTACGAGCAGTACTTC. Translated: CASSVGIGDYEQYF.

This chain joins TRBV27 and TRBJ1-2; D ambiguous. V was clipped by 2 bases and J by 4 bases, with 14 bases between them. From germline, CDR1 is MNHEY and CDR2 SMNVEV (reference sequence). CDR3 length: 15 amino acids. This CDR3 is CASSLKRVSGYGYTF. As DNA, the CDR3 is TGTGCCAGCAGTTTAAAGAGGGTTTCTGGCTATGGCTACACCTTC.

In regard to this clonotype: Possible read error: a much larger clone is one base away. CDR3 DNA sequence: TGTGCCATCAGTGATTACAATGAGCAGTTCTTC. Its translation is CAISDYNEQFF. The chain links TRBV10-3 to TRBJ2-1, with D unclear. The CDR3 has 11 amino acids. V was trimmed by 3 bases and J by 4 bases, leaving 1 base between them. The germline V gene has CDR1 ENHRY and CDR2 SYGVKD.

This clonotype was detected a few times. V is TRBV19 and J is TRBJ2-1; maybe TRBD1 (6 bases). V lost 5 bases and J lost 4, with 18 bases in between. The germline V gene encodes CDR1 LNHDA and CDR2 SQIVND (reference sequence). This CDR3 has 16 amino acids. CDR3 sequence: CASSGGRGFGYNEQFF. DNA of the CDR3: TGTGCCAGTAGTGGGGGCAGGGGATTTGGTTACAATGAGCAGTTCTTC.

This clonotype came up a few times. This chain uses TRBV19 with TRBJ2-3, with TRBD2 matching 11 bases. Germline trimming cut 5 bases from V and 7 bases from J; bases unmatched to any gene: 8. The CDR3 is 15 residues long. CDR1 and CDR2 from the germline V gene are LNHDA and SQIVND (reference sequence). CDR3 loop: CASSPSLAGENTQYF. CDR3 DNA: TGTGCCAGTAGTCCCTCACTAGCGGGAGAAAATACGCAGTATTTT. The full variable domain, with the rest looked up from reference TRBV19 and TRBJ2-3, is DGGITQSPKYLFRKEGQNVTLSCEQNLNHDAMYWYRQDPGQGLRLIYYSQIVNDFQKGDIAEGYSVSREKKESFPLTVTSAQKNPTAFYLCASSPSLAGENTQYFGPGTRLTVL.

J is TRBJ1-2 and V is TRBV7-2; D ambiguous. Per the germline V gene, CDR1 is SGHTA and CDR2 is FQGNSA. V was trimmed by 5 bases and J by 8 bases, leaving 15 bases between them. The CDR3 sequence is 13 residues long. The CDR3 DNA reads as TGTGCCAGCAGCCGACGGAGCAGGTCGGGCTACACCTTC. Protein product: CASSRRSRSGYTF.

The chain carries TRBV20-1 and TRBJ2-5, with 9 bases that match TRBD1. The CDR3 is 15 residues long. Germline trimming cut 4 bases from V and 5 bases from J; bases unmatched to any gene: 11. Germline-derived CDR1 and CDR2 are DFQATT and SNEGSKA (reference sequence). The CDR3 is CSANPDRGGEETQYF. CDR3 nucleotide sequence: TGCAGTGCTAACCCGGACAGGGGCGGTGAGGAGACCCAGTACTTC.

The rearrangement joins TRBV7-2 to TRBJ2-3; D may be TRBD1 (5 bases). Trimming stripped 5 bases from V and 3 bases from J, with 12 bases between. Germline V lookup: CDR1 SGHTA, CDR2 FQGNSA. This CDR3 is built from 14 residues. The CDR3 DNA reads TGTGCCAGCAGCGTACCTGACAGAACAGATACGCAGTATTTT. It encodes CASSVPDRTDTQYF.